These 18 T cell receptor beta chains came from one sample sequenced in a study of response to subunit inactivated influenza vaccine. TCRdb independently ran MiXCR on the RT-PCR reads; one entry per CDR3 protein. Among just under 550,000 distinct CDR3 sequences, roughly 25% were seen once, and the ten largest hold approximately 3%. The same specimen was also included in a second study, on T cells expressing NK-cell markers. From that paper: cDNA encoding TCR beta was synthesized via 5'RACE template switching incorporating UMIs.

The sample was CD4+ T cells sorted from PBMCs, taken less than 13 days after vaccination. All receptors come from a man aged 50 or older who received an inactivated influenza vaccine.

The chain combines TRBV9 with TRBJ2-7, with 9 bases aligning to TRBD2. The CDR3 contains 15 residues. Looked up from germline, CDR1 is SGDLS and CDR2 is YYNGEE. Unmatched junction bases numbered 8, after V lost 4 bases and J lost 3 bases. The CDR3 region has the DNA TGTGCCAGCAGCCCCCTCGCTAGCGGGGACTACGAGCAGTACTTC. Its protein is CASSPLASGDYEQYF.

The chain combines TRBV5-5 with TRBJ1-6; 9 nucleotides agree with TRBD1. Germline loops: CDR1 SGHKS, CDR2 YYEKEE (reference sequence). Trimming removed 2 bases from V and 7 bases from J; junction bases left unmatched: 4. The CDR3 consists of 15 residues. The CDR3 loop is CASSLQGASNSPLHF. CDR3 in DNA: TGTGCCAGCAGCTTACAGGGGGCATCGAATTCACCCCTCCACTTT.

V is TRBV7-3 and J is TRBJ2-1; 9 bases fit TRBD1. The CDR3 is made up of 16 amino acids. After removal of 5 bases from V and 3 bases from J, the junction contained 8 bases not matched to a gene. Germline V CDR1 and CDR2: SGHTA, FQGTGA. The DNA of the CDR3 is TGTGCCAGCAGCGTGACAGGGGGGGGAGACTACAATGAGCAGTTCTTC. Its translation is CASSVTGGGDYNEQFF.

This clonotype was seen more than once but under ten times. The chain carries TRBV4-3 and TRBJ2-7; D ambiguous. Trimming pared 1 base from V and 2 bases from J, leaving 12 bases between. The CDR3 has 15 amino acids. The germline CDR1 and CDR2 sequences are LGHNA and YSLEER. The CDR3 nucleotides read TGCGCCAGCAGCCAAGTCTACTCAGGCGCCTACGAGCAGTACTTC. Amino acids: CASSQVYSGAYEQYF.

This clonotype was recorded a few times. The CDR3 sequence is CSARDPSRGDEQFF. CDR3 DNA: TGCAGTGCTAGAGATCCAAGCCGTGGCGATGAGCAGTTCTTC. The chain uses TRBV20-1 and TRBJ2-1; no clear D gene. The germline V gene encodes CDR1 DFQATT and CDR2 SNEGSKA (reference sequence). This CDR3 is 14 amino acids long. With 0 bases removed from V and 8 bases from J, the gap between germline ends came to 14 bases.

This clonotype was recorded many times. The chain carries TRBV20-1 and TRBJ2-3, with D possibly TRBD2 on 6 matching bases. This CDR3 has 12 amino acids. CDR1 DFQATT and CDR2 SNEGSKA come from the germline V gene (reference sequence). V was shortened by 6 bases and J by 6 bases, with 13 bases between the two germline ends. CDR3 in DNA: TGCAGTGCGGAAACCCGGGGGGATACGCAGTATTTT. Amino acid sequence: CSAETRGDTQYF.

In its sample, this clonotype was seen once. The chain recombines TRBV27 with TRBJ1-5; the D gene is possibly TRBD1 (5 bases). Trimming took off 5 bases at V and 0 bases at J, with 14 bases between the two ends. CDR1 and CDR2 from the germline V gene are MNHEY and SMNVEV (reference sequence). CDR3 size: 16 residues. CDR3 in amino acids: CASSPRQGHSNQPQHF. The CDR3 region has the DNA TGTGCCAGCAGTCCTCGGCAGGGCCATAGCAATCAGCCCCAGCATTTT.

This clonotype was seen a handful of times. V is TRBV4-3 and J is TRBJ2-2; 10 bases fit TRBD1. Trimming took 1 base from V and 4 from J; bases not matched to a gene: 6. Germline assignment: CDR1 LGHNA and CDR2 YSLEER. The CDR3 consists of 17 residues. In DNA form, the CDR3 reads TGCGCCAGCAGCCAAGCCGGGACAGGGGTTTTCACCGGGGAGCTGTTTTTT. The encoded protein is CASSQAGTGVFTGELFF.

The V and J genes are TRBV12-3 or TRBV12-4 and TRBJ2-1, with 8 bases fitting TRBD1. CDR3 length: 18 residues. With 8 bases clipped from V and 4 bases from J, the junction kept 19 bases outside the gene matches. The DNA for the CDR3 is TGTGCCAGCCGCCCCGGGACAGGAACATTGTTGTCTTACAATGAGCAGTTCTTC. Its translation: CASRPGTGTLLSYNEQFF.

The CDR3 region is CASSRGLAASYEQYF. The CDR3 DNA sequence: TGCGCCAGCAGCCGGGGACTAGCGGCATCCTACGAGCAGTACTTC. The chain links TRBV4-1 to TRBJ2-7, with 11 bases aligning to TRBD2. The CDR3 has 15 residues. From germline, CDR1 is MGHRA and CDR2 YSYEKL. V lost 4 bases, J lost 1 base, and 3 bases stayed unmatched.

In its sample, this clonotype was seen a few times. This sequence joins TRBV7-8 and TRBJ2-5; 10 nucleotides agree with TRBD1. Trimming took 5 bases from V and 1 from J; bases not matched to a gene: 1. The CDR3 has 14 residues. Germline loops: CDR1 SGHVS, CDR2 FQNEAQ. This CDR3 reads CASSDRGPQETQYF. CDR3 nucleotides: TGTGCCAGCAGCGACAGGGGGCCCCAAGAGACCCAGTACTTC.

The rearrangement joins TRBV15 to TRBJ1-2; D unresolved. Germline CDR1 reads LNHNV; CDR2 reads YYDKDF (reference sequence). The V end lost 0 bases, the J end lost 7 bases, and 6 bases lay between the germline ends. The CDR3 runs to 12 residues. CDR3 nucleotides: TGTGCCACCAGCAGAGATATGGGTGGCTACACCTTC. Protein product: CATSRDMGGYTF.

V and J are TRBV19 and TRBJ2-7; D may be TRBD2 (5 bases). Between the trimmed V and J ends, which lost 3 bases and 2 bases, there was a span of 8 bases. This CDR3 is 13 amino acids long. Germline values: CDR1 LNHDA, CDR2 SQIVND (reference sequence). This chain's CDR3 is CASSIGRAYEQYF. The CDR3 DNA reads as TGTGCCAGTAGTATCGGGCGGGCCTACGAGCAGTACTTC.

There are a few counts of this clonotype. The genes are TRBV6-1 and TRBJ2-3, with a tentative D call TRBD2 (6 bases). Germline CDR1 is MNHNS and CDR2 is SASEGT. V was cut by 8 bases and J by 0 bases, with 12 bases left in between. This CDR3 region has 14 residues. In nucleotides, the CDR3 is TGTGCCAGCCATCTGGGGGGAAGCACAGATACGCAGTATTTT. Translating it yields CASHLGGSTDTQYF.

This clonotype occurred many times. This rearrangement joins TRBV9 to TRBJ1-4; D is perhaps TRBD1 (6 bases). Trimming removed 6 bases from V and 8 bases from J, with 20 bases in between. Germline values: CDR1 SGDLS, CDR2 YYNGEE. This CDR3 comprises 15 residues. CDR3: CASNSGQSPGEKLFF. CDR3 in DNA: TGTGCCAGCAACTCGGGACAATCCCCGGGAGAAAAACTGTTTTTT.

V is TRBV7-2 and J is TRBJ2-3, with TRBD2 identical over 9 bases. This CDR3 is 15 amino acids long. The germline V gene has CDR1 SGHTA and CDR2 FQGNSA. V dropped 7 bases and J dropped 0; count of bases not matched to a gene: 5. This chain's CDR3 is CASTTSGYSTDTQYF. The CDR3 region has the DNA TGTGCCAGCACTACTAGCGGGTATAGCACAGATACGCAGTATTTT.

Only a few counts were recorded for this clonotype. This chain joins TRBV28 and TRBJ1-1, with 9 nucleotides matching TRBD1. Germline values: CDR1 MDHEN, CDR2 SYDVKM. CDR3 length: 16 amino acids. J gave up 6 bases and V 7 bases, and 15 bases lay outside the gene matches. CDR3 amino acids: CASIRPGQGWRSEAFF. In nucleotides, the CDR3 is TGTGCCAGCATCAGACCGGGACAGGGATGGCGCTCTGAAGCTTTCTTT.

A few counts support this clonotype. Written as DNA, the CDR3 is TGTGCCAGCAGCTTGGCCGGCAGGGGGCGCGCAGATACGCAGTATTTT. Translating gives CASSLAGRGRADTQYF. This chain uses TRBV5-4 with TRBJ2-3; 8 bases map to TRBD1. Trimming removed 0 bases from V and 4 bases from J; junction bases left unmatched: 7. CDR3 length: 16 amino acids. The V gene's germline CDR1 is SGHNT and CDR2 YYREEE (reference sequence).